These T cell receptor beta chains were read from a single sample in a study of blood T cell repertoires in COVID-19. Sequencing was performed with immunoSEQ multiplex PCR; in TCRdb, only in-frame clones are kept and a portion is missing. The table lists approximately 350,000 clones, over 80% of them singletons. The sample was PBMCs or T cells enriched from blood (not recorded which). The receptors originated from a woman in her fifties or sixties who had recovered from COVID-19. Both conserved end residues are part of each CDR3. Fields, in order: clone size, J gene, D gene, V gene, CDR3 DNA, CDR3 protein. D genes are given only for firm matches. Rows may omit the clone size; those that give it use once, few, many or a size class.

clone size: -
J gene: TRBJ1-3
D gene: TRBD1
V gene: TRBV6-5
CDR3 DNA: TGTGCCAGCAGTCCGACAGGGTGGGCAAACACCATATATTTT
CDR3 protein: CASSPTGWANTIYF

clone size: few
J gene: TRBJ1-1
D gene: TRBD1
V gene: TRBV5-1
CDR3 DNA: TGCGCCAGCAGCCCCCCCGGGGACAGCAACACTGAAGCTTTCTTT
CDR3 protein: CASSPPGDSNTEAFF

clone size: -
J gene: TRBJ2-2
D gene: TRBD1
V gene: TRBV7-8
CDR3 DNA: TGTGCCAGCAGCGCGAGGGACAGGGGATTTCACGGGGAGCTGTTTTTT
CDR3 protein: CASSARDRGFHGELFF

clone size: -
J gene: TRBJ2-3
D gene: -
V gene: TRBV7-9
CDR3 DNA: TGTGCCAGCAGCTACGGGGGAGCGGATACGCAGTATTTT
CDR3 protein: CASSYGGADTQYF

clone size: -
J gene: TRBJ1-2
D gene: -
V gene: TRBV28
CDR3 DNA: TGTGCCAGCGTCTCGTACGGGGTTGGCTACACCTTC
CDR3 protein: CASVSYGVGYTF

clone size: -
J gene: TRBJ2-5
D gene: -
V gene: TRBV5-4
CDR3 DNA: TGTGCCAGCAGCTTGGAGGGACAACAAGAGACCCAGTACTTC
CDR3 protein: CASSLEGQQETQYF

clone size: -
J gene: TRBJ2-3
D gene: -
V gene: TRBV29-1
CDR3 DNA: TGCAGCGTTGCCTCCCCTCTAGCGCCAGATACGCAGTATTTT
CDR3 protein: CSVASPLAPDTQYF

clone size: many
J gene: TRBJ2-7
D gene: TRBD2
V gene: TRBV6-2/TRBV6-3
CDR3 DNA: TGTGCCAGCAGCCGGACTAGCGGGGGGATAATCGACTACGAGCAGTACTTC
CDR3 protein: CASSRTSGGIIDYEQYF

clone size: -
J gene: TRBJ1-6
D gene: -
V gene: TRBV6-1
CDR3 DNA: TGTGCCAGCAGTGACCGGAGGTACTATAATTCACCCCTCCACTTT
CDR3 protein: CASSDRRYYNSPLHF

clone size: -
J gene: TRBJ2-7
D gene: -
V gene: TRBV6-5
CDR3 DNA: TGTGCCAGCAGTTACGGGGCGGGGGCCCCCTACGAGCAGTACTTC
CDR3 protein: CASSYGAGAPYEQYF

clone size: -
J gene: TRBJ1-4
D gene: -
V gene: TRBV9
CDR3 DNA: TGTGCCAGCAGCGTTGGCCCAACTAATGAAAAACTGTTTTTT
CDR3 protein: CASSVGPTNEKLFF

clone size: -
J gene: TRBJ2-7
D gene: -
V gene: TRBV11-2
CDR3 DNA: TGTGCCAGCAGCTCTACAGTGGATCGATACGAGCAGTACTTC
CDR3 protein: CASSSTVDRYEQYF

clone size: -
J gene: TRBJ1-1
D gene: -
V gene: TRBV3-1/TRBV3-2
CDR3 DNA: TGTGCCAGCAGCCAAGGGTCGGTGAACACTGAAGCTTTCTTT
CDR3 protein: CASSQGSVNTEAFF

clone size: -
J gene: TRBJ2-3
D gene: TRBD2
V gene: TRBV9
CDR3 DNA: TGTGCCAGCAGCGGAGCGGGGGCGAGCACAGATACGCAGTATTTT
CDR3 protein: CASSGAGASTDTQYF

clone size: -
J gene: TRBJ2-7
D gene: -
V gene: TRBV6-5
CDR3 DNA: TGTGAGACGAGGGGGACCTACGAGCAGTACTTC
CDR3 protein: CETRGTYEQYF

clone size: -
J gene: TRBJ2-1
D gene: -
V gene: TRBV2
CDR3 DNA: TGTGCCAGCAGTGTTTATAGTGAGCAGTTCTTC
CDR3 protein: CASSVYSEQFF

clone size: -
J gene: TRBJ1-1
D gene: -
V gene: TRBV5-4
CDR3 DNA: TGTGCCAGCAGCTTGAGAGGGTCAGGGAGGGCCACTGAAGCTTTCTTT
CDR3 protein: CASSLRGSGRATEAFF

clone size: -
J gene: TRBJ2-2
D gene: -
V gene: TRBV20-1
CDR3 DNA: TGCAGTGCTAGTCCTAGTCAGAACACCGGGGAGCTGTTTTTT
CDR3 protein: CSASPSQNTGELFF

clone size: once
J gene: TRBJ2-7
D gene: TRBD2
V gene: TRBV7-2
CDR3 DNA: TGTGCCAGCAGCCGGGGGGGGGCCGGAGGTTTCGGCGAGCAGTACTTC
CDR3 protein: CASSRGGAGGFGEQYF

clone size: -
J gene: TRBJ2-7
D gene: TRBD2
V gene: TRBV30
CDR3 DNA: TGTGCCTTTAGCGGGAGCTCCTACGAGCAGTACTTC
CDR3 protein: CAFSGSSYEQYF

clone size: once
J gene: TRBJ2-3
D gene: -
V gene: TRBV15
CDR3 DNA: TGTGCCACCAGCAGAGATGGCAGGGTGGCAGATACGCAGTATTTT
CDR3 protein: CATSRDGRVADTQYF

clone size: -
J gene: TRBJ1-2
D gene: -
V gene: TRBV30
CDR3 DNA: TGTGCCTGGAGTGTGGGGGCCCCTGGCTACACCTTC
CDR3 protein: CAWSVGAPGYTF

clone size: -
J gene: TRBJ1-6
D gene: TRBD1
V gene: TRBV14
CDR3 DNA: TGTGCCAGCAGCGAGAGACAGGGTGTTCCCTATAATTCACCCCTCCACTTT
CDR3 protein: CASSERQGVPYNSPLHF

clone size: -
J gene: TRBJ1-2
D gene: TRBD1
V gene: TRBV7-8
CDR3 DNA: TGTGCCAGCAGCTTAGGATATAGGGGGCGGAACTATGGCTACACCTTC
CDR3 protein: CASSLGYRGRNYGYTF

clone size: few
J gene: TRBJ1-2
D gene: -
V gene: TRBV5-4
CDR3 DNA: TGTGCCAGCAGCTTATATAACAGCTATGGCTACACCTTC
CDR3 protein: CASSLYNSYGYTF

clone size: few
J gene: TRBJ1-3
D gene: -
V gene: TRBV30
CDR3 DNA: TGTGCCTGGGCCCCCCTCAGCGCTGGAAACACCATATATTTT
CDR3 protein: CAWAPLSAGNTIYF

clone size: -
J gene: TRBJ2-2
D gene: TRBD2
V gene: TRBV5-6
CDR3 DNA: TGTGCCAGCAGCCCTCTAGCGGGAGGGACCGGGGAGCTGTTTTTT
CDR3 protein: CASSPLAGGTGELFF

clone size: -
J gene: TRBJ2-5
D gene: TRBD2
V gene: TRBV18
CDR3 DNA: TGTGCCAGCTCACCAGTTCCGACTAGCGGGGGGCTTACTCAAGAGACCCAGTACTTC
CDR3 protein: CASSPVPTSGGLTQETQYF

clone size: -
J gene: TRBJ1-1
D gene: -
V gene: TRBV10-3
CDR3 DNA: TGTGCCATCAGTGAGTCAGGGGCGACCACTGAAGCTTTCTTT
CDR3 protein: CAISESGATTEAFF

clone size: -
J gene: TRBJ2-7
D gene: TRBD1
V gene: TRBV3-1/TRBV3-2
CDR3 DNA: TGTGCCAGCAGCCAAGAGGGTCTGGCGACAGGGTCCTACGAGCAGTACTTC
CDR3 protein: CASSQEGLATGSYEQYF

clone size: -
J gene: TRBJ1-6
D gene: TRBD1
V gene: TRBV10-2
CDR3 DNA: TGCGCCAGCAGTGGGCAGGGGGTAAATTCACCCCTCCACTTT
CDR3 protein: CASSGQGVNSPLHF

clone size: -
J gene: TRBJ1-2
D gene: -
V gene: TRBV6-5
CDR3 DNA: TGTGCCAGCAGTTACTCCCGGACAGACTATGGCTACACCTTC
CDR3 protein: CASSYSRTDYGYTF

clone size: once
J gene: TRBJ1-1
D gene: TRBD1
V gene: TRBV5-4
CDR3 DNA: TGTGCCAGCACCGGGACAGGGCCGAACACTGAAGCTTTCTTT
CDR3 protein: CASTGTGPNTEAFF

clone size: once
J gene: TRBJ1-2
D gene: -
V gene: TRBV7-2
CDR3 DNA: TGTGCCAGCAGCTTAGCAGCCAGGGGAGTAGAGGGCTACACCTTC
CDR3 protein: CASSLAARGVEGYTF

clone size: -
J gene: TRBJ2-3
D gene: TRBD2
V gene: TRBV7-3
CDR3 DNA: TGTGCCAGCAGCTCAAGCGGGGGGAGGACAGATACGCAGTATTTT
CDR3 protein: CASSSSGGRTDTQYF

clone size: -
J gene: TRBJ2-1
D gene: TRBD1
V gene: TRBV18
CDR3 DNA: TGTGCCAGCTCACGAACCGCAACAGGGGGGCCTGGGAATGAGCAGTTCTTC
CDR3 protein: CASSRTATGGPGNEQFF

clone size: -
J gene: TRBJ2-3
D gene: TRBD2
V gene: TRBV28
CDR3 DNA: TGTGCCAGCAGTATGGGGACTAGCGGAGACACAGATACGCAGTATTTT
CDR3 protein: CASSMGTSGDTDTQYF

clone size: once
J gene: TRBJ1-3
D gene: -
V gene: TRBV5-6
CDR3 DNA: TGTGCCAGCAGCTGGCCCTCTGGAAACACCATATATTTT
CDR3 protein: CASSWPSGNTIYF

clone size: -
J gene: TRBJ2-7
D gene: -
V gene: TRBV5-1
CDR3 DNA: TGCGCCAGCAGCCAGGGATGGCTGGGCGAGCAGTACTTC
CDR3 protein: CASSQGWLGEQYF

clone size: -
J gene: TRBJ2-3
D gene: -
V gene: TRBV2
CDR3 DNA: TGTGCCAGCAGTGGAGGCGGGGGCACAGATACGCAGTATTTT
CDR3 protein: CASSGGGGTDTQYF

clone size: -
J gene: TRBJ1-6
D gene: -
V gene: TRBV19
CDR3 DNA: TGTGCCAGTATGTTAGGGGGGGCTCTTGGGTCACCCCTCCACTTT
CDR3 protein: CASMLGGALGSPLHF

clone size: -
J gene: TRBJ1-1
D gene: -
V gene: TRBV15
CDR3 DNA: TGTGCCACCAGCAGAGGCCAGGGGCCCGGGACTGAAGCTTTCTTT
CDR3 protein: CATSRGQGPGTEAFF

clone size: -
J gene: TRBJ1-1
D gene: TRBD1
V gene: TRBV7-3
CDR3 DNA: TGTGCCAGCAGCTCCGGGACAGGGGCGACTGAAGCTTTCTTT
CDR3 protein: CASSSGTGATEAFF

clone size: -
J gene: TRBJ2-7
D gene: TRBD2
V gene: TRBV20-1
CDR3 DNA: TGCAGTGCTAGTGAACTGTCTAGCGGAATACCCTACGAGCAGTACTTC
CDR3 protein: CSASELSSGIPYEQYF

clone size: once
J gene: TRBJ1-2
D gene: -
V gene: TRBV10-3
CDR3 DNA: TGTGCCATCAGCGGGGGGCGCGAGGATGGCTACACCTTC
CDR3 protein: CAISGGREDGYTF

clone size: -
J gene: TRBJ1-1
D gene: TRBD1
V gene: TRBV2
CDR3 DNA: TGTGCCAGCAGTTATGGGACAGGAAGGGGGAACACTGAAGCTTTCTTT
CDR3 protein: CASSYGTGRGNTEAFF

clone size: -
J gene: TRBJ1-6
D gene: -
V gene: TRBV7-6
CDR3 DNA: TGTGCCAGCAGCTTAGTTCGGGCAGGGGTTAATTCACCCCTCCACTTT
CDR3 protein: CASSLVRAGVNSPLHF